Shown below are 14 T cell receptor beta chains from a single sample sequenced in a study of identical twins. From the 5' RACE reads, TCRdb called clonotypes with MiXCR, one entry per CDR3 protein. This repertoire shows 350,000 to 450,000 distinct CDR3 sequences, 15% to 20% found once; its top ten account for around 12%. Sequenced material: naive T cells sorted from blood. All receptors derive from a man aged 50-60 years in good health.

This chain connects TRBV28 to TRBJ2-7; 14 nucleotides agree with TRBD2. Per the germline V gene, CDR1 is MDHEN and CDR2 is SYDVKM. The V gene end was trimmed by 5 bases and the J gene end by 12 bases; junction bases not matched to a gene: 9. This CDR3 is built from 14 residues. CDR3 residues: CASSETSGRVVPYF. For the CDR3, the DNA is TGTGCCAGCAGTGAGACTAGCGGGAGGGTTGTGCCGTACTTC.

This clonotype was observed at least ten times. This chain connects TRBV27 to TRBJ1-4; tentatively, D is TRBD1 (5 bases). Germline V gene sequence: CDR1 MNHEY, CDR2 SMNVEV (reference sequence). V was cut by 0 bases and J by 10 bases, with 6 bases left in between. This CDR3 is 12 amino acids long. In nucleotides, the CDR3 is TGTGCCAGCAGTTTATCCGGGGGAAAACTGTTTTTT. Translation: CASSLSGGKLFF.

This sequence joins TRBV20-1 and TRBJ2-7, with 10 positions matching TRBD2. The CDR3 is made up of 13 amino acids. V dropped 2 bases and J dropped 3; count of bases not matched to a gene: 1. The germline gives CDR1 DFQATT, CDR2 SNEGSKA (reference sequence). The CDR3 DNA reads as TGCAGTGCTAGACGGACTAGCGGCTACGAGCAGTACTTC. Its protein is CSARRTSGYEQYF.

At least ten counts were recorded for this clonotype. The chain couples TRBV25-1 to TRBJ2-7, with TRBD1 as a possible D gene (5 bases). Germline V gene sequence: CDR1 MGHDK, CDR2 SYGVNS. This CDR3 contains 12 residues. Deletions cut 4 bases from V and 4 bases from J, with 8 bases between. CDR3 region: CASSGTGYEQYF. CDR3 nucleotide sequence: TGTGCCAGCAGTGGAACAGGATACGAGCAGTACTTC.

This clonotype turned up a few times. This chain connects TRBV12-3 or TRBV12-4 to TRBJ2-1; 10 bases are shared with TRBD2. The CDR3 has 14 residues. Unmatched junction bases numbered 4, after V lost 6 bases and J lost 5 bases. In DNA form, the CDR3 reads TGTGCCAGCAGCCAGCGGGGGGGCAACAATGAGCAGTTCTTC. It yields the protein CASSQRGGNNEQFF.

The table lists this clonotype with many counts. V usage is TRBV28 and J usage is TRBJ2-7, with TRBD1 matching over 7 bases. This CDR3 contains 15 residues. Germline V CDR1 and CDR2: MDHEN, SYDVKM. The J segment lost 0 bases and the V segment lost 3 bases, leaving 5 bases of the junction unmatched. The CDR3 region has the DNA TGTGCCAGCAGTTTTAGGGGGCTCAGCTCCTACGAGCAGTACTTC. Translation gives CASSFRGLSSYEQYF.

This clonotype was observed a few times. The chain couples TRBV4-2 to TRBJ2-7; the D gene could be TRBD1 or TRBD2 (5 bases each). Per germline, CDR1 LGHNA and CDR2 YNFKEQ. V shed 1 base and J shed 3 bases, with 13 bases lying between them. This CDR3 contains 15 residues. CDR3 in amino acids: CASSQGQGTLYEQYF. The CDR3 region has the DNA TGTGCCAGCAGCCAAGGCCAAGGGACCCTCTACGAGCAGTACTTC.

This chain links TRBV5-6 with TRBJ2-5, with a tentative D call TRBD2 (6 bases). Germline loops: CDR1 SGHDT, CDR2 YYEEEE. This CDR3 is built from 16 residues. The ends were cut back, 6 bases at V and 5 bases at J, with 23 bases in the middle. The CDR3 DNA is TGTGCCAGCATCTCCTTTACAACGGGAGTTTTGGAGACCCAGTACTTC. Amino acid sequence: CASISFTTGVLETQYF.

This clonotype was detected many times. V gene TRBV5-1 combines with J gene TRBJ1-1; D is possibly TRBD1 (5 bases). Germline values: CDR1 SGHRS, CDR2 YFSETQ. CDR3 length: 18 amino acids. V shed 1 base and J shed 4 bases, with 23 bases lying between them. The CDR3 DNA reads TGCGCCAGCAGCTTGTGGGGGGGACGGCCCCTAAGCGGCACTGAAGCTTTCTTT. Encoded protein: CASSLWGGRPLSGTEAFF.

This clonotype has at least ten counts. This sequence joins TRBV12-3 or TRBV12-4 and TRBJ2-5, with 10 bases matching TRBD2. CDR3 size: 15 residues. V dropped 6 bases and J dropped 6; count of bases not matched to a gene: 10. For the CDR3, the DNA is TGTGCCAGCAGACCGACCGGGACTAGCGCAAAGACCCAGTACTTC. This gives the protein CASRPTGTSAKTQYF.

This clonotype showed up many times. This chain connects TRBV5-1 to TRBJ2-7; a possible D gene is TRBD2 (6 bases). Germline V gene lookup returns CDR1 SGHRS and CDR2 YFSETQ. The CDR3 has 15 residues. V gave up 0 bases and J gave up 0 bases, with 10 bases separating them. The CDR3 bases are TGCGCCAGCAGCTTGGTGTCTAGCGACTCCTACGAGCAGTACTTC. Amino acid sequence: CASSLVSSDSYEQYF.

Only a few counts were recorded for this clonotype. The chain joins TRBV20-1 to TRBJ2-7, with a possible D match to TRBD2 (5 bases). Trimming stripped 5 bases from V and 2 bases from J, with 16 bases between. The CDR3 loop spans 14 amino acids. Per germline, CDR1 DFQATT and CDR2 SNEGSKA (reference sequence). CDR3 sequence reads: CSASREAGAYEQYF. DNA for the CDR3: TGCAGTGCTTCAAGGGAAGCCGGGGCCTACGAGCAGTACTTC.

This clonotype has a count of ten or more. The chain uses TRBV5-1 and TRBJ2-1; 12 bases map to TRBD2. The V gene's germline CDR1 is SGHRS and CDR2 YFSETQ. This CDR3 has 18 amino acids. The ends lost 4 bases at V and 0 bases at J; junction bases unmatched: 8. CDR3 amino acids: CASSLGLAGHSSYNEQFF. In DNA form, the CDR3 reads TGCGCCAGCAGCCTGGGACTAGCGGGTCATAGCTCCTACAATGAGCAGTTCTTC.

The DNA for the CDR3 is TGTGCCACCAGTGACCCCCGTGGGACAGGGGGAACAACTAATGAAAAACTGTTTTTT. Its protein product is CATSDPRGTGGTTNEKLFF. V and J are TRBV24-1 and TRBJ1-4; 11 bases are shared with TRBD1. V lost 4 bases, J lost 0 bases, and 9 bases stayed unmatched. CDR1 is KGHDR, CDR2 SFDVKD, per germline. The CDR3 consists of 19 residues.